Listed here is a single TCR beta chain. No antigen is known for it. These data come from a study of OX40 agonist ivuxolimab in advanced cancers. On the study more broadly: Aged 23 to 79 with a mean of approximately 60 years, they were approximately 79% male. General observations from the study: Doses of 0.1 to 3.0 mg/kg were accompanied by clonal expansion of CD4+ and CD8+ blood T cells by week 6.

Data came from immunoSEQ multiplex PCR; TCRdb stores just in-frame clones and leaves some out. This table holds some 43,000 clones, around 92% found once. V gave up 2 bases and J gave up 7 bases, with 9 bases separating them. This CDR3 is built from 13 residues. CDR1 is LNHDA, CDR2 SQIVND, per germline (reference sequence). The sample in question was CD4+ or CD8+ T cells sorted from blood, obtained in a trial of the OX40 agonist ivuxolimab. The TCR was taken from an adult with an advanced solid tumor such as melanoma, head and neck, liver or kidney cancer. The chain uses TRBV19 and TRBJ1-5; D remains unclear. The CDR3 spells CASSIWIGQPQHF. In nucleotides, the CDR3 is TGTGCCAGTAGTATATGGATCGGACAGCCCCAGCATTTT.